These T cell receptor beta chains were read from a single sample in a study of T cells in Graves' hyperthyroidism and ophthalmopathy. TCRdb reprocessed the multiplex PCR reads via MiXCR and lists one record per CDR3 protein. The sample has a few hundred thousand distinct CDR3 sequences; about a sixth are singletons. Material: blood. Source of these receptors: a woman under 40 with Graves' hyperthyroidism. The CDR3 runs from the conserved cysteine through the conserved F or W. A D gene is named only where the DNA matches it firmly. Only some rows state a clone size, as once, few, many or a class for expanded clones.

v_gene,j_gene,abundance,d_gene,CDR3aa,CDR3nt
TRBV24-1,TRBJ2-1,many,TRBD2,CATSDSGLASSNEQFF,TGTGCCACCAGTGATTCGGGACTAGCATCTAGCAATGAGCAGTTCTTC
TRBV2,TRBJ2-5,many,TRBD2,CASSDPWGGQETQYF,TGTGCCAGCAGTGATCCCTGGGGGGGCCAAGAGACCCAGTACTTC
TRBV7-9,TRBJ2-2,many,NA,CASSPLDRNTGELFF,TGTGCCAGCAGCCCGTTGGACAGAAACACCGGGGAGCTGTTTTTT
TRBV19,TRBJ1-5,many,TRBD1,CASSTRQGVPNQPQHF,TGTGCCAGTAGTACCCGACAGGGGGTGCCGAATCAGCCCCAGCATTTT
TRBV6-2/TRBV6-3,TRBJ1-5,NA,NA,CASTGAVNSNQPQHF,TGTGCCAGCACAGGAGCGGTAAATAGCAATCAGCCCCAGCATTTT
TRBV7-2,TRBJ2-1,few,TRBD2,CASSFAGGRLSYNEQFF,TGTGCCAGCAGCTTTGCTGGCGGGAGACTCTCCTACAATGAGCAGTTCTTC
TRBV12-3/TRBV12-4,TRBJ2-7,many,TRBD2,CASSFGSGSYEQYF,TGTGCCAGCAGTTTTGGTAGCGGGAGTTACGAGCAGTACTTC
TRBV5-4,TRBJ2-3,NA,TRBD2,CASSSMTSGRIDTQYF,TGTGCCAGCAGCTCCATGACTAGCGGGAGAATAGATACGCAGTATTTT
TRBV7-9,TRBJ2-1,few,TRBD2,CASSFQAGGFGEQFF,TGTGCCAGCAGCTTCCAAGCGGGAGGTTTTGGTGAGCAGTTCTTC
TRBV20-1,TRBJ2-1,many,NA,CSASSRGTEQFF,TGCAGTGCTAGCTCCCGTGGCACTGAGCAGTTCTTC
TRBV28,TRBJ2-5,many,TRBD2,CASSGTSAYQETQYF,TGTGCCAGCAGTGGGACTAGCGCGTACCAAGAGACCCAGTACTTC
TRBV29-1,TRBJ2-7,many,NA,CSVEVRPREQYF,TGCAGCGTTGAAGTGCGGCCCCGAGAGCAGTACTTC
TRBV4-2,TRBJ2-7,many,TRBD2,CASSQEQAGTYEQYF,TGTGCCAGCAGCCAGGAACAAGCGGGAACCTACGAGCAGTACTTC
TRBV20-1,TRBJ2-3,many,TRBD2,CSAGVPGTSGSTDTQYF,TGCAGTGCTGGGGTTCCCGGGACTAGCGGGAGCACAGATACGCAGTATTTT
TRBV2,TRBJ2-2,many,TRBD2,CASKGLAVTGELFF,TGTGCCAGCAAGGGACTAGCGGTAACCGGGGAGCTGTTTTTT
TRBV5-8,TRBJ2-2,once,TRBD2,CASSSTKREGTGELFF,TGTGCCAGCAGCTCGACCAAGCGGGAAGGGACCGGGGAGCTGTTTTTT
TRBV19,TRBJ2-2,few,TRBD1,CASSTTGGANTGELFF,TGTGCCAGTAGTACGACAGGGGGCGCGAACACCGGGGAGCTGTTTTTT
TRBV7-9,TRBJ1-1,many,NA,CASSFIPMNTEAFF,TGTGCCAGCAGCTTTATCCCTATGAACACTGAAGCTTTCTTT
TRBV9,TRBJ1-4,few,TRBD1,CASSHRGLGSNEKLFF,TGTGCCAGCAGCCACAGGGGGCTCGGGTCTAATGAAAAACTGTTTTTT
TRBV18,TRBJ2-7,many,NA,CASSPPGLPEEQYF,TGTGCCAGCTCACCACCGGGTCTTCCCGAGGAGCAGTACTTC
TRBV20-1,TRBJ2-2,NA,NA,CSARDTSGVGELFF,TGCAGTGCTAGAGATACATCGGGGGTCGGGGAGCTGTTTTTT
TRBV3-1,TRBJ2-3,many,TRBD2,CASSHRTSRSTDTQYF,TGTGCCAGCAGCCACCGGACTAGCAGGAGCACAGATACGCAGTATTTT
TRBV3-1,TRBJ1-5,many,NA,CASSQALDSNQPQHF,TGTGCCAGCAGCCAAGCTCTGGATAGCAATCAGCCCCAGCATTTT
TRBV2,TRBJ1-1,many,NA,CASRPGPRNTEAFF,TGTGCCAGCAGACCGGGACCCAGGAACACTGAAGCTTTCTTT
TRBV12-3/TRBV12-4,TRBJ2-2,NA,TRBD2,CASSLTSAHTGELFF,TGTGCCAGCAGTCTTACTAGCGCCCACACCGGGGAGCTGTTTTTT
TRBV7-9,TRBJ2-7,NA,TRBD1,CASSPTGGPTHEQYF,TGTGCCAGCAGCCCTACAGGGGGACCCACCCACGAGCAGTACTTC
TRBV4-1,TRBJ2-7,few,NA,CASSQAVPSYEQYF,TGCGCCAGCAGCCAAGCGGTCCCTTCCTACGAGCAGTACTTC
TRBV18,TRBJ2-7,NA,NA,CASSSRDGGEQYF,TGTGCCAGCTCCTCCCGGGACGGAGGCGAGCAGTACTTC
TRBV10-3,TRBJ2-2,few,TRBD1,CAVTPGQGRTGELFF,TGTGCCGTTACTCCGGGACAGGGTAGAACCGGGGAGCTGTTTTTT
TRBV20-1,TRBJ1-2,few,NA,CSAPGPGYGYTF,TGCAGTGCCCCCGGGCCCGGCTATGGCTACACCTTC
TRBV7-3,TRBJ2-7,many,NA,CASSLTRLSEQYF,TGTGCCAGCAGCTTAACTAGGCTGAGCGAGCAGTACTTC
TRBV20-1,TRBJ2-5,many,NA,CSAHPGVLETQYF,TGCAGTGCTCACCCGGGAGTCTTGGAGACCCAGTACTTC
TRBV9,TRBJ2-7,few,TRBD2,CASSVSGSDEQYF,TGTGCCAGCAGCGTTAGCGGGAGTGACGAGCAGTACTTC
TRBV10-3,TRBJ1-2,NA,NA,CAISESSGFYGYTF,TGTGCCATCAGTGAGTCATCCGGGTTCTATGGCTACACCTTC
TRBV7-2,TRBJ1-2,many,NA,CASSFVTGNYGYTF,TGTGCCAGCAGCTTTGTCACAGGGAACTATGGCTACACCTTC
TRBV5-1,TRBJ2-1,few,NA,CASSLSPPEQFF,TGCGCCAGCAGCCTGAGCCCCCCTGAGCAGTTCTTC
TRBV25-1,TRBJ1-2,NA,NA,CASTRDPNSYGYTF,TGTGCCAGCACGCGGGACCCAAACTCCTATGGCTACACCTTC
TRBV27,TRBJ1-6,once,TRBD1,CASSLRTGGVSYNSPLHF,TGTGCCAGCAGTTTACGAACAGGGGGCGTCTCCTATAATTCACCCCTCCACTTT
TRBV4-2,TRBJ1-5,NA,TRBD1,CASSRLGKGAQPQHF,TGTGCCAGCAGCCGCCTCGGGAAGGGGGCCCAGCCCCAGCATTTT
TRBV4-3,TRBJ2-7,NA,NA,CASSQDRSPGMDYEQYF,TGCGCCAGCAGCCAAGATAGATCTCCAGGGATGGACTACGAGCAGTACTTC
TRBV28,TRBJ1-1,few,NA,CASSLAPSLGLYYTEAFF,TGTGCCAGCAGTTTAGCCCCGTCACTCGGGCTTTACTACACTGAAGCTTTCTTT
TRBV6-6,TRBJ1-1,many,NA,CASSYVTGKIEAFF,TGTGCCAGCAGTTACGTAACGGGAAAAATTGAAGCTTTCTTT
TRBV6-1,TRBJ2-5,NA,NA,CASSPEVGLSRYF,TGTGCCAGCAGCCCTGAGGTAGGGCTCTCACGGTACTTC
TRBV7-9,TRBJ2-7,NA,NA,CASKVSGNSYEQYF,TGTGCCAGCAAAGTGAGCGGTAACTCCTACGAGCAGTACTTC
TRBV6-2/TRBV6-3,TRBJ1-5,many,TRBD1,CASSWGQGTQPQHF,TGTGCCAGCAGTTGGGGACAGGGGACTCAGCCCCAGCATTTT
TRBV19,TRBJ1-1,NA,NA,CASSIIARARTEAFF,TGTGCCAGTAGTATAATAGCACGGGCGAGGACTGAAGCTTTCTTT
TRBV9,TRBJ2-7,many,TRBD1,CASSVGDSFYEQYF,TGTGCCAGCAGCGTAGGGGACAGCTTTTACGAGCAGTACTTC
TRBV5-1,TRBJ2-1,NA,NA,CASSSKLVGNEQFF,TGCGCCAGCAGCTCAAAACTAGTTGGCAATGAGCAGTTCTTC
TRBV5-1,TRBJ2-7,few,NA,CASGASNHYEQYF,TGCGCCAGCGGGGCCTCAAACCACTACGAGCAGTACTTC
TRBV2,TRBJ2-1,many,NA,CASSVGPVQMHEQFF,TGTGCCAGCAGTGTGGGGCCCGTACAGATGCATGAGCAGTTCTTC
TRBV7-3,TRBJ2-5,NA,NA,CASSLIGQETQYW,TGTGCCAGCAGCTTAATAGGGCAAGAGACCCAGTACTGG